Each of the 29 T cell receptor beta chains below was sequenced from the same sample in a study of brain metastases from non-small cell lung cancer. Data came from immunoSEQ multiplex PCR; TCRdb stores just in-frame clones and leaves some out. The table has about 1,300 clones, around 91% seen once; the top ten hold approximately 6%. Sequenced: primary lung tumor tissue. The receptors shown here come from a donor aged 40 or older with non-small cell lung cancer.

The chain has TRBV6-1 and TRBJ2-2, with unresolved D. Between the trimmed V and J ends, which lost 0 bases and 3 bases, there was a span of 11 bases. CDR1 and CDR2 (germline): MNHNS, SASEGT. The CDR3 has 16 residues. The CDR3 coding sequence is TGTGCCAGCAGTGAAGCCTGGGCCTTACACACCGGGGAGCTGTTTTTT. Its translation: CASSEAWALHTGELFF.

The V call is TRBV9, the J call TRBJ1-5; D unresolved. The ends were cut back, 4 bases at V and 5 bases at J, with 16 bases in the middle. The CDR3 sequence is 15 residues long. The germline V gene encodes CDR1 SGDLS and CDR2 YYNGEE. The CDR3: CASSREAYTDQPQHF. CDR3 sequence (DNA): TGTGCCAGCAGCAGAGAGGCCTACACAGATCAGCCCCAGCATTTT.

The V and J genes are TRBV5-1 and TRBJ2-7; D remains ambiguous. Trimming shortened V by 0 bases and J by 2 bases, and 21 bases separated the two germline ends. CDR1 and CDR2 from the germline V gene are SGHRS and YFSETQ. This CDR3 is built from 18 residues. The CDR3 sequence: CASSLEVEAGLPTYEQYF. The CDR3 DNA is TGCGCCAGCAGCTTGGAAGTCGAGGCAGGTCTCCCGACCTACGAGCAGTACTTC.

The J gene is TRBJ2-4, the V gene TRBV6-5; a possible D gene is TRBD1 (6 bases). The CDR3 sequence is 15 residues long. V was shortened by 6 bases and J by 8 bases, with 20 bases between the two germline ends. Per germline, CDR1 MNHEY and CDR2 SVGAGI. The CDR3 is CASSPPGAGVDIQYF. The CDR3 bases are TGTGCCAGCAGCCCCCCCGGGGCAGGGGTGGACATTCAGTACTTC.

The chain couples TRBV7-9 to TRBJ2-3; a possible D gene is TRBD2 (5 bases). Germline assignment: CDR1 SEHNR and CDR2 FQNEAQ (reference sequence). V lost 4 bases and J lost 9, with 8 bases in between. The CDR3 length is 11 residues. This CDR3 reads CASSSGETQYF. CDR3 in DNA: TGTGCCAGCAGCTCCGGGGAAACGCAGTATTTT.

This rearrangement joins TRBV5-1 to TRBJ2-2; D remains ambiguous. The V gene lost 0 bases and the J gene lost 1 base, with 13 bases spanning the gap. The CDR3 runs to 17 residues. Germline lookup yields CDR1 SGHRS and CDR2 YFSETQ. CDR3 bases: TGCGCCAGCAGCTTGGGCCACCGCGACAAGAACACCGGGGAGCTGTTTTTT. This translates into CASSLGHRDKNTGELFF.

This clone is large (0.1 to 1%) in the sample. The rearrangement joins TRBV3-1 (or the pseudogene TRBV3-2) to TRBJ1-2; 9 bases fit TRBD1. The CDR3 length is 13 residues. J gave up 7 bases and V 5 bases, and 5 bases lay outside the gene matches. Germline assignment: CDR1 LGHDT and CDR2 YNNKEL (reference sequence). In nucleotides, the CDR3 is TGTGCCAGCAGCGGAACAGGGGGCTTTGGCTACACCTTC. Its protein product is CASSGTGGFGYTF.

The chain combines TRBV10-3 with TRBJ2-2; 10 nucleotides align to TRBD2. The V gene's germline CDR1 is ENHRY and CDR2 SYGVKD. This CDR3 comprises 16 residues. Trimming at V came to 10 bases and at J to 2 bases, leaving 10 bases not matched to a gene. The CDR3 sequence: CATTSLAGDNTGELFF. The CDR3 DNA follows: TGTGCCACCACTTCCCTAGCGGGGGACAACACCGGGGAGCTGTTTTTT.

The chain carries TRBV9 and TRBJ1-1; possible D gene TRBD1, 5 bases. The CDR3 consists of 15 residues. The germline V gene encodes CDR1 SGDLS and CDR2 YYNGEE. V gave up 3 bases and J gave up 5 bases, with 17 bases separating them. CDR3 DNA sequence: TGTGCCAGCAGCGCCGGAGACGGGGCTCGTACTGAAGCTTTCTTT. It yields the protein CASSAGDGARTEAFF.

As DNA, the CDR3 is TGTGTCAGCGCCAAAGCTGCCTCATCCCAAACTAATGAAAAACTGTTTTTT. Its protein product is CVSAKAASSQTNEKLFF. V usage is TRBV21-1 and J usage is TRBJ1-4. TRBV21-1 is recorded as a pseudogene. There are 17 residues in the CDR3.

This clone came up once. A clone one base away is much larger, so this may be a read error. Other nucleotide sequences in the sample specify the same CDR3. The chain employs TRBV12-3 or TRBV12-4 and TRBJ1-2; D is undetermined. The CDR3 has 12 residues. For the CDR3, the DNA is TGTGCCAGCAGTTTCGGCCACTATGGCTATACCTTC. As protein: CASSFGHYGYTF.

This clone was seen just once. This chain joins TRBV7-2 and TRBJ1-4; D gene uncertain. The germline V gene encodes CDR1 SGHTA and CDR2 FQGNSA. Trimming took 0 bases from V and 2 from J, leaving 4 bases between them. The CDR3 is 14 residues long. The CDR3 region is CASSLAGTNEKLFF. CDR3 bases: TGTGCCAGCAGCTTAGCAGGGACTAATGAAAAACTGTTTTTT.

Comments on this clone: A read error may produce the germline difference seen at one junction end. V is TRBV10-2 and J is TRBJ2-3; no clear D gene. The germline V gene has CDR1 WSHSY and CDR2 SAAADI. The CDR3 length is 12 residues. In DNA form, the CDR3 reads TGCGCCAGCAGACCTGCCAGAGATACGCAATATTTT. Residues: CASRPARDTQYF.

V is TRBV9 and J is TRBJ2-7, with a weak D call TRBD2 (6 bases). The CDR3 runs 17 residues. Germline V CDR1 and CDR2: SGDLS, YYNGEE. The V end lost 4 bases, the J end lost 0 bases, and 20 bases lay between the germline ends. CDR3 coding DNA: TGTGCCAGCAGCCCAGGGTCGGGGGACCCCAGCTCCTACGAGCAGTACTTC. Protein sequence: CASSPGSGDPSSYEQYF.

The gene calls are TRBV2 and TRBJ1-1; 7 bases line up with TRBD1. V was pared by 7 bases and J by 1 base, with 3 bases of the junction left unmatched. The CDR3 has 13 amino acids. The germline CDR1 and CDR2 sequences are SNHLY and FYNNEI. For the CDR3, the DNA is TGTGCCAGCATACAGGGGTGGAACACTGAAGCTTTCTTT. Protein product: CASIQGWNTEAFF.

Concerning this clone: Other DNA sequences from this sample encode an identical CDR3 as well. The V and J genes are TRBV6-6 and TRBJ1-1; perhaps TRBD1 as D (5 bases). CDR1 MNHNY and CDR2 SVGAGI come from the germline V gene (reference sequence). This CDR3 has 14 amino acids. Trimming pared 7 bases from V and 6 bases from J, leaving 18 bases between. CDR3 residues: CASIPDSGVSEAFF. The CDR3 DNA is TGTGCCAGCATCCCAGACAGCGGGGTCTCTGAAGCTTTCTTT.

The chain links TRBV21-1 to TRBJ2-7; the table names TRBD1, a call not compared with the DNA. TRBV21-1 is a known pseudogene. This CDR3 is 13 amino acids long. The CDR3 here is CTSSRGQGSEQYF. The CDR3 nucleotides are TGTACCAGCAGCAGGGGACAGGGAAGTGAGCAGTACTTC.

The chain uses TRBV2 and TRBJ1-2; 7 bases are shared with TRBD1. This CDR3 spans 13 amino acids. V lost 5 bases, J lost 8 bases, and 8 bases stayed unmatched. Germline CDR1 SNHLY, CDR2 FYNNEI. CDR3 nucleotide sequence: TGTGCCAGCAGTAGAGAGGGGGCACGCGGCTACACCTTC. It codes for CASSREGARGYTF.

Of note for this clone: At one end the junction does not follow the germline gene, possibly because of a read error. The chain links TRBV2 to TRBJ1-1; 8 nucleotides line up with TRBD1. This CDR3 is 14 amino acids long. Per germline, CDR1 SNHLY and CDR2 FYNNEI. In nucleotides, the CDR3 is TGTGCCAACAGTGAAGGACAGGGTCCCACTAAAGCTTTCTTT. Amino acid sequence: CANSEGQGPTKAFF.

Concerning this clone: Germline is not matched at one junction end, which may reflect a read error. Other nucleotide sequences from this sample produce the same CDR3. The rearrangement uses TRBV2 and TRBJ2-2, with D unresolved. This CDR3 region has 15 residues. Germline CDR1 and CDR2: SNHLY and FYNNEI. As DNA, the CDR3 is TGTGCCAGCAGGGTGGGTCTTTCGAACACCGGAGAGCTGTTTTTT. Encoded protein: CASRVGLSNTGELFF.

The V and J genes are TRBV2 and TRBJ2-2; D is undetermined. Germline V CDR1 and CDR2: SNHLY, FYNNEI. V lost 3 bases and J lost 7, with 15 bases in between. There are 15 residues in the CDR3. Here the CDR3 DNA reads TGTGCCAGCAGTGAGTTGGGCGTGAGGCACGGGGAGCTGTTTTTT. Residues: CASSELGVRHGELFF.

In the case of this clone: At one boundary the junction diverges from the germline segment, which might be a read error. The chain recombines TRBV2 with TRBJ2-1; possibly TRBD1 for D (6 bases). Germline assignment: CDR1 SNHLY and CDR2 FYNNEI. CDR3 length equals 16 residues. CDR3 sequence reads: CVSRGYSGGNYNEQFF. As DNA, the CDR3 is TGTGTCAGCAGGGGTTATAGTGGGGGAAACTACAATGAGCAGTTCTTC.

The chain carries TRBV9 and TRBJ1-5, with D hard to call. The CDR3 sequence is 14 residues long. Germline CDR1 is SGDLS and CDR2 is YYNGEE. Trimming removed 0 bases at V and 3 bases at J, with 7 bases between. The chain's CDR3 is CASSVGLDNQPQHF. The CDR3 coding sequence is TGTGCCAGCAGCGTAGGACTTGACAATCAGCCCCAGCATTTT.

In regard to this clone: In the same sample, other DNA sequences code for this CDR3. This chain uses TRBV7-9 with TRBJ2-1; a possible D gene is TRBD1 (8 bases). Germline assignment: CDR1 SEHNR and CDR2 FQNEAQ (reference sequence). The germline V and J ends were trimmed by 1 base and 5 bases, with 12 bases remaining between them. The CDR3 sequence is 15 residues long. This CDR3 reads CASSLGTGGDNEQFF. The CDR3 DNA is TGTGCCAGCAGCTTAGGAACAGGGGGGGACAATGAGCAGTTCTTC.

This clone was picked up a small number of times. The chain couples TRBV6-5 to TRBJ2-3; 9 bases fit TRBD2. The ends lost 3 bases at V and 4 bases at J; junction bases unmatched: 5. CDR1 and CDR2 (germline): MNHEY, SVGAGI. The length of the CDR3 is 15 residues. The CDR3 DNA follows: TGTGCCAGCAGTTATAGCAGCGGGGGGTCAGATACGCAGTATTTT. This translates into CASSYSSGGSDTQYF.

About this clone: Additional DNA sequences in this sample encode the identical CDR3. This chain uses TRBV3-1 (or the pseudogene TRBV3-2) with TRBJ2-3; D is ambiguous. The ends were cut back, 4 bases at V and 4 bases at J, with 3 bases in the middle. CDR3 length equals 11 residues. Germline CDR1 is LGHDT and CDR2 is YNNKEL (reference sequence). The CDR3 region is CASSRADTQYF. DNA of the CDR3: TGTGCCAGCAGCCGGGCAGATACGCAGTATTTT.

V gene TRBV21-1 combines with J gene TRBJ2-3; whether TRBD2, the table's D call, matches the DNA was not checked. TRBV21-1 is a documented pseudogene. The CDR3 loop spans 20 amino acids. The CDR3, as DNA: TGTGCTAGCAGTAGGACTAGCGGGGGGGCTGTGCTCACTAGCACAGATACGCAGTATTTT. Translating it yields CASSRTSGGAVLTSTDTQYF.

J is TRBJ2-7 and V is TRBV6-1; 8 nucleotides match TRBD2. The germline gives CDR1 MNHNS, CDR2 SASEGT. The length of the CDR3 is 13 residues. The trim removed 2 bases at V and 4 bases at J, leaving 1 base unmatched. CDR3 residues: CASSELAGYEQYF. DNA for the CDR3: TGTGCCAGCAGTGAATTAGCGGGGTACGAGCAGTACTTC.

Notes on this clone: One junction end disagrees with the germline gene, perhaps due to a read error. V and J are TRBV7-8 and TRBJ1-1, with D possibly matching TRBD1 (6 bases). CDR3 length: 13 residues. Germline V gene sequence: CDR1 SGHVS, CDR2 FQNEAQ. The CDR3 region is CASSPDRKGEAFF. The CDR3 nucleotides are TGTGCCAGCAGCCCAGACAGGAAAGGGGAAGCTTTTTTT.